These 30 T cell receptor beta chains came from one sample sequenced in a study of CD8 T cell repertoires and HIV-1 epitope variants. Antigens of these TCRs are unknown. Produced via immunoSEQ multiplex PCR; TCRdb's table is partial and in-frame only. The sample records around 5,000 clones, 60% to 70% being singletons. The specimen sequenced was cultured CD8+ T cells derived from PBMCs. Every receptor here comes from a male donor with HIV.

This chain links TRBV2 with TRBJ2-1; D gene unclear. V was cut by 7 bases and J by 4 bases, with 11 bases left in between. The CDR3 totals 13 residues. The germline V gene has CDR1 SNHLY and CDR2 FYNNEI. The DNA of the CDR3 is TGTGCCAGCAAGACGGACCGATACAATGAGCAGTTCTTC. Translation gives CASKTDRYNEQFF.

In its sample, this clone is medium-sized. V gene TRBV28 combines with J gene TRBJ2-7; D is perhaps TRBD1 (6 bases). V was clipped by 5 bases and J by 4 bases, with 9 bases between them. This CDR3 region has 12 residues. Germline CDR1 is MDHEN and CDR2 is SYDVKM. This chain's CDR3 is CASSRTVYEQYF. CDR3 sequence (DNA): TGTGCCAGCAGTCGGACAGTATACGAGCAGTACTTC.

This chain joins TRBV11-2 and TRBJ2-7; 9 nucleotides agree with TRBD1. Trimming took 3 bases from V and 5 from J; bases not matched to a gene: 5. Germline values: CDR1 SGHAT, CDR2 FQNNGV. The CDR3 is 14 amino acids. CDR3 bases: TGTGCCAGCAGCTTCGCGACAGGGGGGGACGAGCAGTACTTC. Translating gives CASSFATGGDEQYF.

The chain recombines TRBV7-2 with TRBJ2-5; 12 bases map to TRBD2. The J segment lost 4 bases and the V segment lost 0 bases, leaving 12 bases of the junction unmatched. The length of the CDR3 is 19 residues. Germline CDR1 and CDR2: SGHTA and FQGNSA. DNA for the CDR3: TGTGCCAGCAGCTTAGCTCTCGTCCTAGCGGGGGGGCCTGGAGAGACCCAGTACTTC. Protein sequence: CASSLALVLAGGPGETQYF.

Comments on this clone: Other DNA sequences in the sample encode the same CDR3. The V gene is TRBV5-1, the J gene TRBJ2-7; a possible D gene is TRBD2 (7 bases). The germline gives CDR1 SGHRS, CDR2 YFSETQ. Trimming stripped 4 bases from V and 2 bases from J, with 22 bases between. This CDR3 contains 17 residues. CDR3 protein: CASSGRPEGGGTYEQYF. CDR3 DNA: TGCGCCAGCAGCGGGCGGCCGGAGGGGGGAGGGACCTACGAGCAGTACTTC. The whole variable domain, remainder taken from reference TRBV5-1 and TRBJ2-7, is KAGVTQTPRYLIKTRGQQVTLSCSPISGHRSVSWYQQTPGQGLQFLFEYFSETQRNKGNFPGRFSGRQFSNSRSEMNVSTLELGDSALYLCASSGRPEGGGTYEQYFGPGTRLTVT.

This chain joins TRBV5-6 and TRBJ2-7, with TRBD2 matching 9 bases. The length of the CDR3 is 12 residues. Germline values: CDR1 SGHDT, CDR2 YYEEEE. The V gene end was trimmed by 10 bases and the J gene end by 4 bases; junction bases not matched to a gene: 6. CDR3 sequence reads: CAAGAGGYEQYF. The DNA for the CDR3 is TGTGCCGCGGGAGCGGGAGGATACGAGCAGTACTTC.

The chain employs TRBV11-2 and TRBJ2-3; the D is unclear. V lost 5 bases, J lost 4 bases, and 16 bases lay in between. The germline gives CDR1 SGHAT, CDR2 FQNNGV. The CDR3 is 15 residues long. The CDR3 DNA reads as TGTGCCAGCAGCCCAAACCCCTCACGCGCAGATACGCAGTATTTT. Its translation: CASSPNPSRADTQYF. The full variable domain, with the rest looked up from reference TRBV11-2 and TRBJ2-3, is EAGVAQSPRYKIIEKRQSVAFWCNPISGHATLYWYQQILGQGPKLLIQFQNNGVVDDSQLPKDRFSAERLKGVDSTLKIQPAKLEDSAVYLCASSPNPSRADTQYFGPGTRLTVL.

The genes are TRBV19 and TRBJ2-3; the D gene is possibly TRBD2 (5 bases). Germline CDR1 is LNHDA and CDR2 is SQIVND (reference sequence). This CDR3 region has 14 residues. Trimming took off 3 bases at V and 0 bases at J, with 7 bases between the two ends. CDR3 nucleotides: TGTGCCAGTAGTATTCGCGGGAGCACAGATACGCAGTATTTT. This translates into CASSIRGSTDTQYF. Variable domain in full (rest from reference TRBV19 and TRBJ2-3): DGGITQSPKYLFRKEGQNVTLSCEQNLNHDAMYWYRQDPGQGLRLIYYSQIVNDFQKGDIAEGYSVSREKKESFPLTVTSAQKNPTAFYLCASSIRGSTDTQYFGPGTRLTVL.

This chain uses TRBV27 with TRBJ1-2, with D perhaps matching TRBD1 (6 bases). Trimming took 5 bases from V and 2 from J, leaving 9 bases between them. Germline values: CDR1 MNHEY, CDR2 SMNVEV (reference sequence). This CDR3 spans 13 amino acids. The CDR3 sequence: CASSIDRNYGYTF. The CDR3 bases are TGTGCCAGCAGTATAGACAGGAACTATGGCTACACCTTC.

This clone was seen a few times. The chain joins TRBV28 to TRBJ2-7; TRBD1 is a possible D gene (5 bases). The CDR3 length is 19 residues. V lost 3 bases and J 5 bases, leaving 29 bases between the germline ends. The germline V gene has CDR1 MDHEN and CDR2 SYDVKM. CDR3 sequence: CASSFPTPGGRGPMHEQYF. CDR3 bases: TGTGCCAGCAGTTTCCCCACCCCAGGCGGAAGGGGTCCCATGCACGAGCAGTACTTC.

The chain has TRBV6-5 and TRBJ2-2; no definite D call. The germline V gene has CDR1 MNHEY and CDR2 SVGAGI. The V end lost 2 bases, the J end lost 4 bases, and 5 bases lay between the germline ends. The length of the CDR3 is 13 residues. CDR3 sequence: CASSYVLTGELFF. The CDR3, as DNA: TGTGCCAGCAGTTACGTGCTCACCGGGGAGCTGTTTTTT.

Details on this clone: Relative to the germline gene, one junction end is altered; a read error may explain this. The gene calls are TRBV5-4 and TRBJ1-2, with D unresolved. In germline, CDR1 is SGHNT, CDR2 YYREEE (reference sequence). CDR3 length equals 16 residues. The CDR3 region has the DNA TGCGCCAGCAGCCAAGATCCCGTCGAACTCGACTATGGCTACACCTTC. This encodes CASSQDPVELDYGYTF.

The CDR3 reads CASSQQTSGIDEQYF. CDR3 in DNA: TGTGCCAGCAGCCAACAGACTAGCGGGATCGACGAGCAGTACTTC. The J gene is TRBJ2-7, the V gene TRBV4-2, with TRBD2 identical over 11 bases. The length of the CDR3 is 15 residues. Germline V lookup: CDR1 LGHNA, CDR2 YNFKEQ. Germline trimming cut 2 bases from V and 5 bases from J; bases unmatched to any gene: 5.

This clone is termed medium-sized (0.01 to 0.1%). The gene calls are TRBV6-5 and TRBJ2-6, with 8 bases matching TRBD1. The CDR3 has 16 amino acids. With V trimmed by 2 bases and J by 0 bases, 0 bases remained unmatched. Germline lookup yields CDR1 MNHEY and CDR2 SVGAGI. The CDR3 sequence: CASSYTGGSGANVLTF. CDR3 coding DNA: TGTGCCAGCAGTTACACAGGGGGCTCTGGGGCCAACGTCCTGACTTTC.

The chain recombines TRBV28 with TRBJ2-7, with 10 nucleotides matching TRBD2. Germline CDR1 is MDHEN and CDR2 is SYDVKM. V was clipped by 4 bases and J by 1 base; unmatched bases: 7. The CDR3 length is 16 residues. Written as DNA, the CDR3 is TGTGCCAGCAGTTCTTTAGCGGGAGGACGTTCCTACGAGCAGTACTTC. Its protein is CASSSLAGGRSYEQYF.

This sequence joins TRBV9 and TRBJ1-6; D call uncertain. V lost 3 bases to trimming and J lost 0 bases, with 7 bases between them. This CDR3 contains 15 residues. In germline, CDR1 is SGDLS, CDR2 YYNGEE. The CDR3 is CASSETSSYNSPLHF. DNA of the CDR3: TGTGCCAGCAGCGAAACGAGCTCCTATAATTCACCCCTCCACTTT. Filled out from reference TRBV9 and TRBJ1-6, the complete variable domain reads DSGVTQTPKHLITATGQRVTLRCSPRSGDLSVYWYQQSLDQGLQFLIQYYNGEERAKGNILERFSAQQFPDLHSELNLSSLELGDSALYFCASSETSSYNSPLHFGNGTRLTVT.

This chain links TRBV7-6 with TRBJ2-5; 8 bases match TRBD1. The CDR3 loop spans 15 amino acids. Trimming cost V 4 bases and J 5 bases; bases outside gene matches: 9. Germline V CDR1 and CDR2: SGHVS, FNYEAQ. The CDR3 loop is CASSSTGGWEETQYF. The CDR3 DNA reads TGTGCCAGCAGCTCAACAGGGGGTTGGGAGGAGACCCAGTACTTC. Full variable domain (outside the CDR3, taken from reference TRBV7-6 and TRBJ2-5): GAGVSQSPRYKVTKRGQDVALRCDPISGHVSLYWYRQALGQGPEFLTYFNYEAQQDKSGLPNDRFSAERPEGSISTLTIQRTEQRDSAMYRCASSSTGGWEETQYFGPGTRLLVL.

The rearrangement joins TRBV27 to TRBJ1-2; D is undetermined. V was clipped by 3 bases and J by 2 bases, with 7 bases between them. This CDR3 spans 13 amino acids. Germline lookup yields CDR1 MNHEY and CDR2 SMNVEV (reference sequence). In DNA form, the CDR3 reads TGTGCCAGCAGTTTCTCGGGCAACTATGGCTACACCTTC. Translating gives CASSFSGNYGYTF.

This clone was recorded a few times. The chain uses TRBV5-4 and TRBJ1-1; D perhaps matches TRBD1 (5 bases). Germline values: CDR1 SGHNT, CDR2 YYREEE (reference sequence). This CDR3 is 13 amino acids long. V was cut by 5 bases and J by 1 base, with 9 bases left in between. For the CDR3, the DNA is TGTGCCAGCAGTCTCGACAGGAACACTGAAGCTTTCTTT. Amino acid sequence: CASSLDRNTEAFF. The entire variable domain, with the rest obtained from reference TRBV5-4 and TRBJ1-1, is as follows: ETGVTQSPTHLIKTRGQQVTLRCSSQSGHNTVSWYQQALGQGPQFIFQYYREEENGRGNFPPRFSGLQFPNYSSELNVNALELDDSALYLCASSLDRNTEAFFGQGTRLTVV.

The J gene is TRBJ2-3, the V gene TRBV28, with unresolved D. Trimming took off 3 bases at V and 5 bases at J, with 12 bases between the two ends. The CDR3 loop spans 14 amino acids. CDR1 MDHEN and CDR2 SYDVKM come from the germline V gene. This chain's CDR3 is CASSFIPDLDTQYF. DNA for the CDR3: TGTGCCAGCAGTTTTATTCCGGATCTAGATACGCAGTATTTT.

J is TRBJ1-1 and V is TRBV5-6; D gene unclear. This CDR3 comprises 12 residues. Trimming took off 4 bases at V and 4 bases at J, with 8 bases between the two ends. CDR1 is SGHDT and CDR2 is YYEEEE in the germline V gene. The CDR3 protein is CASSRGATEAFF. The CDR3 coding sequence is TGTGCCAGCAGCCGCGGTGCCACTGAAGCTTTCTTT.

This clone was observed a single time. The chain employs TRBV13 and TRBJ1-1; maybe TRBD1 (5 bases). The germline V gene encodes CDR1 PRHDT and CDR2 FYEKMQ (reference sequence). The CDR3 runs to 13 residues. Trimming pared 1 base from V and 3 bases from J, leaving 6 bases between. CDR3 DNA: TGTGCCAGCAGCTTAGTGGGGGACACTGAAGCTTTCTTT. This encodes CASSLVGDTEAFF.

The CDR3 DNA reads as TGTGCCAGTAGTGGACAGGGACCTTATCAGCCCCAGCATTTT. Protein: CASSGQGPYQPQHF. The chain employs TRBV19 and TRBJ1-5; 8 bases line up with TRBD1. Trimming took 5 bases from V and 5 from J; bases not matched to a gene: 5. CDR1 LNHDA and CDR2 SQIVND come from the germline V gene (reference sequence). The CDR3 extends over 14 amino acids.

This clone was seen more than once but under ten times. The chain links TRBV27 to TRBJ1-1; unclear D gene. The V gene lost 3 bases and the J gene lost 1 base, with 9 bases spanning the gap. The CDR3 contains 14 residues. Germline CDR1 MNHEY, CDR2 SMNVEV (reference sequence). Here the CDR3 DNA reads TGTGCCAGCAGTTTCCGGGGTGCGAACACTGAAGCTTTCTTT. The encoded protein is CASSFRGANTEAFF.

The gene calls are TRBV7-9 and TRBJ1-1; no definite D call. The V end lost 3 bases, the J end lost 7 bases, and 27 bases lay between the germline ends. The germline V gene has CDR1 SEHNR and CDR2 FQNEAQ (reference sequence). The CDR3 length is 18 residues. The CDR3 DNA reads as TGTGCCAGCAGCTTTGGAGCCGGAAGAGGTAGACCGGGCGGTGAAGCTTTCTTT. It yields the protein CASSFGAGRGRPGGEAFF.

V and J are TRBV6-6 and TRBJ1-3; D unclear. The CDR3 loop spans 16 amino acids. The V gene lost 7 bases and the J gene lost 0 bases, with 16 bases spanning the gap. Germline V gene lookup returns CDR1 MNHNY and CDR2 SVGAGI (reference sequence). The CDR3 is CASTYGETFSGNTIYF. The DNA of the CDR3 is TGTGCCAGCACCTACGGGGAGACTTTCTCTGGAAACACCATATATTTT.

This clone qualifies as medium-sized (0.01 to 0.1%). The gene calls are TRBV7-9 and TRBJ2-1; 8 nucleotides align to TRBD2. Germline CDR1 SEHNR, CDR2 FQNEAQ (reference sequence). CDR3 length equals 17 residues. V lost 5 bases to trimming and J lost 0 bases; unmatched junction nucleotides: 9. CDR3 sequence reads: CASSGDAGGYSYNEQFF. Here the CDR3 DNA reads TGTGCCAGCAGCGGAGATGCGGGAGGTTACTCCTACAATGAGCAGTTCTTC.

This chain joins TRBV6-5 and TRBJ1-1; 9 bases map to TRBD1. With 5 bases clipped from V and 0 bases from J, the junction kept 4 bases outside the gene matches. The CDR3 consists of 15 residues. Germline CDR1 reads MNHEY; CDR2 reads SVGAGI. CDR3 sequence reads: CASSIQGALNTEAFF. For the CDR3, the DNA is TGTGCCAGCAGTATACAGGGGGCTCTGAACACTGAAGCTTTCTTT.

This clone has a single count. This chain connects TRBV2 to TRBJ2-4, with 7 nucleotides matching TRBD1. The CDR3 runs to 14 residues. Germline V gives CDR1 SNHLY, CDR2 FYNNEI. The V and J ends lost 3 bases and 7 bases, in that order; junction bases with no gene match: 6. CDR3 sequence reads: CASSDGQDSNIQYF. The CDR3 DNA sequence: TGTGCCAGCAGTGATGGACAGGACTCGAACATTCAGTACTTC.

V usage is TRBV11-3 and J usage is TRBJ2-3; D is unclear. From germline, CDR1 is SGHNT and CDR2 YENEEA. The V end was cut by 6 bases, the J end by 4 bases, with 8 bases between. The CDR3 runs to 12 residues. CDR3 amino acids: CASSFRADTQYF. The CDR3 DNA is TGTGCCAGCAGTTTCCGAGCAGATACGCAGTATTTT.